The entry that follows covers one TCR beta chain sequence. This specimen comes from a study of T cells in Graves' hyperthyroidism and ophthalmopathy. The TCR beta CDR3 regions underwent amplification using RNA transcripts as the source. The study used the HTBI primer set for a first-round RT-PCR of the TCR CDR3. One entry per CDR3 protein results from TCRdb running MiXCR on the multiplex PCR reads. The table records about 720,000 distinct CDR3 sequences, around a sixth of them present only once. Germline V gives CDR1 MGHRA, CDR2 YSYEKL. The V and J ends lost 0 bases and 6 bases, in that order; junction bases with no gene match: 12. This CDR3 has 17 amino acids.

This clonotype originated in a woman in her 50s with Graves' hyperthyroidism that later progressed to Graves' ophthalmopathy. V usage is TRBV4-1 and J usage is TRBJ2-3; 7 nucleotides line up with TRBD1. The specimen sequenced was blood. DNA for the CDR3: TGCGCCAGCAGCCAAGAACGGGTGAGGGGGCCCTGGGATACGCAGTATTTT. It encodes CASSQERVRGPWDTQYF.